This T cell receptor (beta chain) was identified in a study of T cell responses to AZD1222 COVID-19 vaccine. Second-dose intervals near 4 or 12 weeks were combined. Data came from immunoSEQ multiplex PCR; TCRdb stores just in-frame clones and leaves some out. Among around 150,000 clones listed, about 93% were seen once. The study's findings and limits: Spike-wide coverage was observed for vaccine-associated CD4 TCRs, with dominant responses at 160-218 and 743-854. Repertoires were obtained solely post-peak T cell response.

The CDR3 has 15 amino acids. Deletions cut 6 bases from V and 0 bases from J, with 12 bases between. The V gene's germline CDR1 is SNHLY and CDR2 FYNNEI. As for this clone: Its specificity is unknown.

This TCR was recovered from an adult who received the AZD1222 COVID-19 vaccine. The sequenced sample was peripheral blood, obtained 28 days after the second AZD1222 dose. The chain uses TRBV2 and TRBJ1-3, with TRBD1 as a possible D gene (6 bases). Here the CDR3 reads CASSSTGYSGNTIYF. As DNA, the CDR3 is TGTGCCAGCAGCTCGACAGGTTACTCTGGAAACACCATATATTTT.